This TCR beta chain was recorded in a study of blood T cell repertoires in COVID-19. Germline loops: CDR1 SGDLS, CDR2 YYNGEE. The CDR3 is 15 amino acids. V shed 0 bases and J shed 4 bases, with 12 bases lying between them. In the original workflow: Researchers report that nucleated cell counts were estimated from reference gene primer amplification. The data were produced by immunoSEQ multiplex PCR, yet TCRdb's version contains in-frame clones alone and is incomplete. V, J and clone size were drawn from that table, and D and trimming were deduced from the DNA. This table has 150,000 or so clones, 80% to 90% appearing once.

Specimen: peripheral blood. The clonotype was recovered from a young man with COVID-19, enrolled during active disease. The V call is TRBV9, the J call TRBJ2-3; D is possibly TRBD1 (6 bases). CDR3: CASSVEGVRADTQYF. CDR3 DNA sequence: TGTGCCAGCAGCGTAGAGGGGGTGAGGGCAGATACGCAGTATTTT.